The 29 T cell receptor beta chains listed next were all sequenced from one sample in a study of T-cell reconstitution after alpha-beta-depleted transplantation in children. Preparation of the TCRbeta library was carried out with unique molecular identifiers. MiXCR, run by TCRdb on the PCR reads, gives a single entry per CDR3 protein. The sample has about 610,000 distinct CDR3 sequences, over 9.5% seen once. This specimen was PBMCs from the stem cell graft donor, taken from the stem cell graft. The receptors derive from a human donor who donated a stem cell graft to a child with acute myeloid leukemia.

This clonotype was observed a handful of times. The chain has TRBV6-1 and TRBJ1-5, with D unclear. The V end was cut by 5 bases, the J end by 7 bases, with 12 bases between. The CDR3 sequence is 13 residues long. Germline CDR1 and CDR2: MNHNS and SASEGT. CDR3 sequence (DNA): TGTGCCAGCAGTCCAGATTTTATCCAGCCCCAGCATTTT. Translation: CASSPDFIQPQHF.

This clonotype was detected many times. This chain joins TRBV9 and TRBJ2-1; TRBD2 matches at 10 bases. With V trimmed by 4 bases and J by 0 bases, 7 bases remained unmatched. The CDR3 totals 17 residues. CDR1 SGDLS and CDR2 YYNGEE come from the germline V gene. The CDR3 nucleotides are TGTGCCAGCAGCTACGGACTAGCGGCGAGCTCCTACAATGAGCAGTTCTTC. It specifies CASSYGLAASSYNEQFF.

This clonotype was found a few times. The chain recombines TRBV12-3 or TRBV12-4 with TRBJ1-2, with D maybe TRBD1 (5 bases). This CDR3 spans 14 amino acids. Trimming cost V 6 bases and J 7 bases, with 18 bases left between them. The CDR3 region is CASSPIGGAIGYTF. The CDR3 DNA follows: TGTGCCAGCAGCCCTATTGGCGGGGCAATTGGCTACACCTTC.

This clonotype was picked up many times. In DNA form, the CDR3 reads TGCAGTGCTAGAGTCGTACTAGAAGCTTTCTTT. This codes for CSARVVLEAFF. The chain uses TRBV20-1 and TRBJ1-1, with D hard to call. V lost 1 base, J lost 8 bases, and 8 bases lay in between. Germline CDR1 is DFQATT and CDR2 is SNEGSKA (reference sequence). The CDR3 covers 11 residues.

This clonotype was found many times. The rearrangement joins TRBV7-9 to TRBJ2-5; no definite D call. V was clipped by 3 bases and J by 1 base, with 6 bases between them. Germline CDR1 SEHNR, CDR2 FQNEAQ (reference sequence). The CDR3 is 13 amino acids. The DNA for the CDR3 is TGTGCCAGCAGCTTGAAGGGCCAAGAGACCCAGTACTTC. This sequence encodes CASSLKGQETQYF.

This rearrangement joins TRBV29-1 to TRBJ1-4, with D possibly being TRBD1 (6 bases). Looked up from germline, CDR1 is SQVTM and CDR2 is ANQGSEA. The CDR3 is 14 amino acids. With 6 bases removed from V and 0 bases from J, the gap between germline ends came to 11 bases. The CDR3 spells CSVGRTATNEKLFF. As DNA, the CDR3 is TGCAGCGTAGGGCGGACAGCAACTAATGAAAAACTGTTTTTT.

The gene calls are TRBV27 and TRBJ1-2; no clear D. Trimming shortened V by 5 bases and J by 5 bases, and 24 bases separated the two germline ends. Germline V gives CDR1 MNHEY, CDR2 SMNVEV (reference sequence). The CDR3 is 17 amino acids. The CDR3 region is CASSSTPLRAGGYGYTF. CDR3 nucleotide sequence: TGTGCCAGCAGTAGCACCCCCCTTAGGGCGGGAGGGTATGGCTACACCTTC.

This clonotype was seen ten or more times. The genes are TRBV6-5 and TRBJ1-1; no definite D call. Trimming stripped 4 bases from V and 4 bases from J, with 7 bases between. Germline CDR1 is MNHEY and CDR2 is SVGAGI. CDR3 size: 12 residues. The CDR3 loop is CASSSGITEAFF. CDR3 DNA sequence: TGTGCCAGCAGTTCGGGGATCACTGAAGCTTTCTTT.

This clonotype was seen only a few times. The CDR3 protein is CSVQEGTYEQYF. CDR3 nucleotide sequence: TGCAGCGTTCAGGAAGGGACCTACGAGCAGTACTTC. The rearrangement uses TRBV29-1 and TRBJ2-7; no definite D call. The CDR3 covers 12 residues. The germline CDR1 and CDR2 sequences are SQVTM and ANQGSEA. Trimming removed 5 bases from V and 2 bases from J, with 10 bases in between.

This clonotype was seen more than once but under ten times. This chain uses TRBV5-1 with TRBJ1-4, with TRBD1 identical over 9 bases. The CDR3 is made up of 16 amino acids. J gave up 4 bases and V 1 base, and 5 bases lay outside the gene matches. The V gene's germline CDR1 is SGHRS and CDR2 YFSETQ. The CDR3 DNA reads TGCGCCAGCAGCTTGACAGGGGGCTCCGGTAATGAAAAACTGTTTTTT. Translated: CASSLTGGSGNEKLFF.

This clonotype was counted between two and nine times. The chain joins TRBV4-1 to TRBJ2-7; the D gene is possibly TRBD2 (6 bases). Germline CDR1 is MGHRA and CDR2 is YSYEKL. The CDR3 consists of 16 residues. Trimming shortened V by 1 base and J by 5 bases, and 18 bases separated the two germline ends. The CDR3 sequence: CASSQGAGSVWDEQYF. Here the CDR3 DNA reads TGCGCCAGCAGCCAAGGGGCCGGGAGCGTCTGGGACGAGCAGTACTTC.

This clonotype was seen many times. The CDR3 protein is CASSQEGTSRAFF. Written as DNA, the CDR3 is TGCGCCAGCAGCCAAGAAGGGACATCGCGAGCTTTCTTT. This chain links TRBV4-3 with TRBJ1-1; a possible D gene is TRBD1 (6 bases). CDR3 length equals 13 residues. Germline V gene lookup returns CDR1 LGHNA and CDR2 YSLEER. V dropped 0 bases and J dropped 10 bases, with 12 bases sitting between them.

In its sample, this clonotype was seen a few times. The V gene is TRBV20-1, the J gene TRBJ2-2; no clear D gene. Germline V lookup: CDR1 DFQATT, CDR2 SNEGSKA (reference sequence). Trimming removed 1 base at V and 3 bases at J, with 6 bases between. The CDR3 has 13 amino acids. CDR3 region: CSARVGYTGELFF. In DNA, the CDR3 is TGCAGTGCTAGAGTAGGGTACACCGGGGAGCTGTTTTTT.

The rearrangement links TRBV6-5 to TRBJ2-4; 8 nucleotides match TRBD2. The CDR3 extends over 16 amino acids. Germline CDR1 reads MNHEY; CDR2 reads SVGAGI. The V segment lost 2 bases and the J segment 5 bases; nucleotides outside the gene matches: 8. The CDR3 is CASSYVGLGEENIQYF. The DNA for the CDR3 is TGTGCCAGCAGTTACGTGGGACTAGGGGAGGAAAACATTCAGTACTTC.

There are many counts of this clonotype. CDR3 in amino acids: CASSPLVGAYEQYF. The DNA of the CDR3 is TGCGCCAGCAGCCCTCTCGTAGGTGCCTACGAGCAGTACTTC. The chain combines TRBV5-1 with TRBJ2-7; D ambiguous. The germline gives CDR1 SGHRS, CDR2 YFSETQ. The CDR3 has 14 amino acids. V lost 4 bases and J lost 2, with 13 bases in between.

The sample holds many counts of this clonotype. The chain links TRBV7-9 to TRBJ2-3; D gene uncertain. Germline V gives CDR1 SEHNR, CDR2 FQNEAQ (reference sequence). Trimming removed 0 bases from V and 4 bases from J, with 11 bases in between. The CDR3 sequence is 15 residues long. CDR3 protein: CASSLAPSGPDTQYF. The CDR3 DNA reads as TGTGCCAGCAGCTTAGCGCCAAGTGGTCCAGATACGCAGTATTTT.

This clonotype has at least ten counts. The chain combines TRBV20-1 with TRBJ2-3; a possible D gene is TRBD2 (6 bases). The V and J ends lost 1 base and 14 bases respectively, with 22 bases between them. This CDR3 has 14 residues. Germline CDR1 and CDR2: DFQATT and SNEGSKA (reference sequence). CDR3 amino acids: CSARVRSPRDSTYF. DNA of the CDR3: TGCAGTGCTAGAGTAAGGTCTCCCCGGGACTCTACGTATTTT.

Many counts were recorded for this clonotype. The rearrangement links TRBV5-1 to TRBJ2-2; the D call may be TRBD1 or TRBD2 (6 bases each). The CDR3 is 14 residues long. Between the trimmed V and J ends, which lost 0 bases and 6 bases, there was a span of 9 bases. The germline CDR1 and CDR2 sequences are SGHRS and YFSETQ. The CDR3 DNA reads as TGCGCCAGCAGCTTGGTCGGGGGCTCCGGGGAGCTGTTTTTT. Encoded protein: CASSLVGGSGELFF.

This clonotype has more than one count but fewer than ten. The J gene is TRBJ1-5, the V gene TRBV15; unclear D gene. Trimming took 1 base from V and 7 from J, leaving 8 bases between them. The CDR3 is 13 amino acids. The germline CDR1 and CDR2 sequences are LNHNV and YYDKDF (reference sequence). This chain's CDR3 is CATSRGLGQPQHF. CDR3 DNA: TGTGCCACCAGCAGAGGTCTTGGACAGCCCCAGCATTTT.

This clonotype was seen ten or more times. The rearrangement joins TRBV7-9 to TRBJ2-7; D not resolved. The CDR3 sequence is 13 residues long. Germline values: CDR1 SEHNR, CDR2 FQNEAQ (reference sequence). V was cut by 4 bases and J by 5 bases, with 12 bases left in between. The CDR3 DNA sequence: TGTGCCAGCAGCTACTCGGCGATTGACGAGCAGTACTTC. It encodes CASSYSAIDEQYF.

This clonotype was detected only a few times. The chain combines TRBV6-5 with TRBJ1-5; D gene unclear. Germline CDR1 reads MNHEY; CDR2 reads SVGAGI. The CDR3 is 14 amino acids. The CDR3 bases are TGTGCAAGCGGTAACATGAGGATCAATCAGCCCCAGCATTTT. As protein: CASGNMRINQPQHF.

This chain links TRBV6-2 or TRBV6-3 with TRBJ1-6, with D unclear. V was pared by 6 bases and J by 0 bases, with 6 bases between. The CDR3 extends over 14 amino acids. Germline assignment: CDR1 MNHEY and CDR2 SVGEGT. The CDR3 is CASRVGSYNSPLHF. In DNA form, the CDR3 reads TGTGCCAGCAGAGTCGGCTCCTATAATTCACCCCTCCACTTT.

This clonotype was counted only a few times. The chain combines TRBV10-3 with TRBJ1-1; D remains ambiguous. Germline V gives CDR1 ENHRY, CDR2 SYGVKD. V lost 2 bases and J 2 bases, leaving 9 bases between the germline ends. CDR3 length equals 14 residues. The CDR3 loop is CAISEGFLNTEAFF. The CDR3 DNA reads as TGTGCCATCAGTGAGGGATTCTTAAACACTGAAGCTTTCTTT.

Many counts were recorded for this clonotype. This chain uses TRBV5-5 with TRBJ2-7; unclear D gene. Germline CDR1 is SGHKS and CDR2 is YYEKEE (reference sequence). V was trimmed by 0 bases and J by 5 bases, leaving 9 bases between them. This CDR3 comprises 13 residues. CDR3 nucleotides: TGTGCCAGCAGCTTGGTGGTGTCAGACGAGCAGTACTTC. Its translation is CASSLVVSDEQYF.

V is TRBV20-1 and J is TRBJ2-1, with D possibly TRBD2 on 5 matching bases. CDR3 length equals 16 residues. CDR1 is DFQATT, CDR2 SNEGSKA, per germline (reference sequence). V was shortened by 1 base and J by 7 bases, with 20 bases between the two germline ends. The CDR3 nucleotides read TGCAGTGCTAGAGCCCTGGGGAGTCCGAGTCGGAATGAGCAGTTCTTC. Encoded protein: CSARALGSPSRNEQFF.

The V and J genes are TRBV7-2 and TRBJ2-7, with 12 bases lining up with TRBD2. Germline CDR1 is SGHTA and CDR2 is FQGNSA. The CDR3 consists of 20 residues. V was pared by 0 bases and J by 4 bases, with 16 bases of the junction left unmatched. The DNA for the CDR3 is TGTGCCAGCAGCTTAGCCCCTAACTCAGGACTAGCGGGAACCCAATACGAGCAGTACTTC. Protein: CASSLAPNSGLAGTQYEQYF. Using reference TRBV7-2 and TRBJ2-7 for the parts outside the CDR3, the full variable domain is GAGVSQSPSNKVTEKGKDVELRCDPISGHTALYWYRQSLGQGLEFLIYFQGNSAPDKSGLPSDRFSAERTGGSVSTLTIQRTQQEDSAVYLCASSLAPNSGLAGTQYEQYFGPGTRLTVT.

This clonotype was observed at least ten times. This chain joins TRBV7-3 and TRBJ2-1, with 14 bases fitting TRBD2. V was pared by 5 bases and J by 7 bases, with 4 bases of the junction left unmatched. The CDR3 length is 15 residues. The germline gives CDR1 SGHTA, CDR2 FQGTGA. The CDR3 DNA reads as TGTGCCAGCAGCGCGGGACTAGCGGGAGTTAATGAGCAGTTCTTC. Translated, it gives CASSAGLAGVNEQFF.

This clonotype was counted ten times or more. The V and J genes are TRBV20-1 and TRBJ2-3; D perhaps matches TRBD2 (5 bases). CDR3 length: 12 residues. V was pared by 7 bases and J by 1 base, with 9 bases between. Germline values: CDR1 DFQATT, CDR2 SNEGSKA (reference sequence). The CDR3, as DNA: TGCAGTGGTGGAGCGGGCACAGATACGCAGTATTTT. Its translation: CSGGAGTDTQYF.

The CDR3 nucleotides are TGCAGTGCTAGCGGGCAGCTGAAGAATGCCTACGAGCAGTACTTC. Protein sequence: CSASGQLKNAYEQYF. The V and J genes are TRBV20-1 and TRBJ2-7; D gene unclear. The germline gives CDR1 DFQATT, CDR2 SNEGSKA (reference sequence). Trimming took off 3 bases at V and 2 bases at J, with 17 bases between the two ends. The length of the CDR3 is 15 residues.